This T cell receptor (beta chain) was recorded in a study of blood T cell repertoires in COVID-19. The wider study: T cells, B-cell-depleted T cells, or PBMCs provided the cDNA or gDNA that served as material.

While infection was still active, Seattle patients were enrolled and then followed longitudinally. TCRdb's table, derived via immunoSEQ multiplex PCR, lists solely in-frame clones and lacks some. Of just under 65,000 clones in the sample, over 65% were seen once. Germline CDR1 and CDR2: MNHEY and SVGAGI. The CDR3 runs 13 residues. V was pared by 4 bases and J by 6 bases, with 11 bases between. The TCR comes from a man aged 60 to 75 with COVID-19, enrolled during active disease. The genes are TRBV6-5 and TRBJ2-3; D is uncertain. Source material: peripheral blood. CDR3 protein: CASSSQNVDTQYF. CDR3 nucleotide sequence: TGTGCCAGCAGTTCCCAAAATGTCGATACGCAGTATTTT.